This T cell receptor beta chain was recorded in a study of blood T cell repertoires in COVID-19. Study summary: Sample material is recorded as cDNA or gDNA derived from T cells, B-cell-depleted T cells, or PBMCs.

In the study's own analysis: From reference gene primer amplification, estimates of nucleated cell counts were derived. Data came from immunoSEQ multiplex PCR; TCRdb stores just in-frame clones and leaves some out. V, J and clone size reflect that table, while D and trimming were determined from the DNA. The sample records 300,000 to 350,000 clones, roughly 90% being singletons. Individuals aged about 18 to 95 years were recruited from approximately 24 US areas. Recovery meant two consecutive negative NP/OP PCR tests, professional clearance, or resolved symptoms. This receptor was identified in a woman in her thirties who had recovered from COVID-19. The sequenced material came from PBMCs or T cells enriched from blood (not recorded which).

The CDR3 DNA sequence: TGTGCCAGTAGCCCGGGGGGACAGGGGTGGAATGAGCAGTTCTTC. Translation: CASSPGGQGWNEQFF. The chain is built from TRBV19 and TRBJ2-1; 10 bases align to TRBD1. Trimming cost V 6 bases and J 7 bases; bases outside gene matches: 9. The CDR3 is 15 amino acids. The germline gives CDR1 LNHDA, CDR2 SQIVND (reference sequence).